A single sample is the source of the 3 T cell receptor beta chains below, sequenced in a study of CD8 T cells in Susac syndrome. RNA in amounts of about 0.5 to 1 ug was reverse transcribed with random hexamers. TCRdb itself ran the immunoSEQ multiplex PCR reads through MiXCR, one entry per CDR3 protein. There are about 80,000 distinct CDR3 sequences in the sample; 94% occur only once, and approximately 0.92% lies in the top ten. Sequenced material: CD8+ T cells from PBMCs. These receptors were taken from a human donor with Susac syndrome.

The chain employs TRBV29-1 and TRBJ2-7, with D uncertain. V was shortened by 6 bases and J by 3 bases, with 15 bases between the two germline ends. Germline V gene sequence: CDR1 SQVTM, CDR2 ANQGSEA. The CDR3 is 13 amino acids. The CDR3 DNA reads TGCAGCGTCCCCGGACCTTCCCACTACGAGCAGTACTTC. Translated, it gives CSVPGPSHYEQYF.

As concerns this clonotype: One junction end does not reproduce the germline sequence, and a read error may be involved. The chain recombines TRBV12-3 or TRBV12-4 with TRBJ2-5; no clear D gene. The CDR3 contains 9 residues. In DNA form, the CDR3 reads TGTGCCAGCACCATTCGTCAGAACTTC. Translating it yields CASTIRQNF.

This rearrangement joins TRBV19 to TRBJ2-2; 10 nucleotides agree with TRBD1. J gave up 3 bases and V 5 bases, and 6 bases lay outside the gene matches. Germline assignment: CDR1 LNHDA and CDR2 SQIVND (reference sequence). The CDR3 sequence is 16 residues long. The CDR3 sequence is CASSREDRGDTGELFF. CDR3 bases: TGTGCCAGTAGTCGGGAGGACAGGGGGGACACCGGGGAGCTGTTTTTT.